This T cell receptor (beta chain) stems from a study of blood T cell repertoires in COVID-19. Per the authors' pipeline: Using reference gene primer amplification, nucleated cell counts were estimated. Libraries were prepared by immunoSEQ multiplex PCR; TCRdb keeps only in-frame clonotypes and omits some of them. V, J and clone size derive from that table, while D and trimming were established from the DNA sequence. This repertoire shows 650,000 to 800,000 clones, around 89% found once; its top ten account for roughly 0.25%. The CDR3 consists of 13 residues. Germline CDR1 SGDLS, CDR2 YYNGEE. V lost 3 bases and J lost 7, with 14 bases in between.

This receptor was taken from a woman aged 18-35 years with acute or convalescent COVID-19. The material sequenced was peripheral blood. This chain links TRBV9 with TRBJ2-7; maybe TRBD1 (6 bases). The CDR3, as DNA: TGTGCCAGCAGCGGCAGGGGTAGCCAAGAGCAGTACTTC. Translated, it gives CASSGRGSQEQYF.